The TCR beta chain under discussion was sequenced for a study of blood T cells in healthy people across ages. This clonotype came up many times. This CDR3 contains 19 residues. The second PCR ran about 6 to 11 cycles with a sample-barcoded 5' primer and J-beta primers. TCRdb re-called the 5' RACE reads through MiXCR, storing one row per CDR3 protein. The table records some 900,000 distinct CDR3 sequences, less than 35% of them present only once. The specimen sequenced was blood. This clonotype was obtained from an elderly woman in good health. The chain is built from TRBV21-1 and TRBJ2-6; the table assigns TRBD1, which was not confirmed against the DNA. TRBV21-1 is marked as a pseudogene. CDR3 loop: CASNLGQGGISSGANVLTF. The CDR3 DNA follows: TGTGCCAGCAACCTCGGACAGGGGGGGATAAGCTCTGGGGCCAACGTCCTGACTTTC.